This is a list of T cell receptor beta chains from one sample in a study of CD8 T cells in Susac syndrome. TCRdb called the immunoSEQ multiplex PCR reads again in MiXCR, with one record for every CDR3 protein. The repertoire consists of about 140,000 distinct CDR3 sequences, with roughly 94% occurring once and the leading ten covering roughly 0.083%. The sample consisted of CD4+ T cells from PBMCs. The receptors shown here come from a human donor in good health. Both conserved end residues are part of each CDR3. A D gene is named only where the DNA matches it firmly. Size tells how often a clone was seen (once, few, many) or the class of an expanded clone, and some rows leave it out.

TRBJ1-1	-	-	TRBV18	TGTGCCAGCTCAGCCGGGAGCACTGAAGCTTTCTTT	CASSAGSTEAFF
TRBJ2-2	-	-	TRBV7-8	TGTGCCAGCAGCTATCGAGGTGGACTCCACGCCGGGGAGCTGTTTTTT	CASSYRGGLHAGELFF
TRBJ2-5	TRBD2	-	TRBV27	TGTGCCAGCAGTCCTAGCGGTTCGGGGACCCAGTACTTC	CASSPSGSGTQYF
TRBJ2-2	TRBD1	-	TRBV2	TGTGCCAGCAGAGACAGGGAAACCGGGGAGCTGTTTTTT	CASRDRETGELFF
TRBJ2-5	-	-	TRBV13	TGTGCCAGCAGCTTTGGGCCAAGAATGGGAGAGACCCAGTACTTC	CASSFGPRMGETQYF
TRBJ1-2	-	-	TRBV18	TGTGCCAGCTCAACACCCTATGACAGGAACTACGTCTATGGCTACACCTTC	CASSTPYDRNYVYGYTF
TRBJ2-2	TRBD2	-	TRBV12-3/TRBV12-4	TGTGCCAGCAGTCTCGGGACTAGCGGGAGCACCGGGGAGCTGTTTTTT	CASSLGTSGSTGELFF
TRBJ2-7	-	-	TRBV3-1	TGTGCCAGCGCCCGAGGGGTTTACGAGCAGTACTTC	CASARGVYEQYF
TRBJ2-1	-	-	TRBV27	TGTGCCAGCAGTTTCCTGGCGGGACAGAGATACAATGAGCAGTTCTTC	CASSFLAGQRYNEQFF
TRBJ2-5	-	-	TRBV10-3	TGTGCCATCAGTGAGGGGGAAGACCAGTACTTC	CAISEGEDQYF
TRBJ1-4	-	-	TRBV21-1	TGTGCCAGCAGCAAATGCTCCCCGATTCGGGCGGCGATCAATGAAAAACTGTTTTTT	CASSKCSPIRAAINEKLFF
TRBJ1-1	-	few	TRBV12-3/TRBV12-4	TGTGCCAGCAGTTTAGGCAGCTACACTGAAGCTTTCTTT	CASSLGSYTEAFF
TRBJ1-3	TRBD1	-	TRBV5-1	TGCGCCAGCAGCTCCGGGACAGGGCCTGGCTCTGGAAACACCATATATTTT	CASSSGTGPGSGNTIYF
TRBJ2-7	TRBD2	-	TRBV20-1	TGCAGTGCTAGACCAGGACTAGCGGTCGTACGTACGCAGTACTTC	CSARPGLAVVRTQYF
TRBJ2-5	TRBD2	-	TRBV25-1	TGTGCCAGCAGTGACCCCCCACTAGCGGGAGAGGGTGAGACCCAGTACTTC	CASSDPPLAGEGETQYF
TRBJ1-1	-	-	TRBV29-1	TGCAGCGTCCGAGGGGAAAGGGCAAACACTGAAGCTTTCTTT	CSVRGERANTEAFF
TRBJ1-1	-	-	TRBV5-6	TGTGCCAGCAGCTTGAGGACTTTTGGAGCTTTCTTT	CASSLRTFGAFF
TRBJ2-1	TRBD2	-	TRBV7-2	TGTGCCAGCAGCCAGGGGACTAGCGGGAGGGCCCCTCCCTACAATGAGCAGTTCTTC	CASSQGTSGRAPPYNEQFF
TRBJ1-1	-	-	TRBV10-3	TGTGCCATCAGAACGGTAGCCGGCGAAGCTTTCTTT	CAIRTVAGEAFF
TRBJ2-3	TRBD2	-	TRBV7-2	TGTGCCAGCAGCTTAGTTTCTCTTCTAGCGGGCGAACCCACAGATACGCAGTATTTT	CASSLVSLLAGEPTDTQYF
TRBJ2-7	-	-	TRBV7-9	TGTGCCAGCAGCGCCTCTGGGCGCCCCTACGAGCAGTACTTC	CASSASGRPYEQYF
TRBJ1-2	-	-	TRBV28	TGTGCCAGCAGTTTCTTTCGAACAGGGAGGGGGTATGGCTACACCTTC	CASSFFRTGRGYGYTF
TRBJ1-1	TRBD1	-	TRBV19	TGTGCCAGTAGTAGAAATCCAGGGACAGCGAACACTGAAGCCTTCTTT	CASSRNPGTANTEAFF
TRBJ1-4	-	-	TRBV29-1	TGCAGCGTTCCCCAATGGGCAGGCACGGATGAAAAACTGTTTTTT	CSVPQWAGTDEKLFF
TRBJ2-7	-	-	TRBV30	TGTGCCTGGAGGGAGTACAGGAGAAGCTCCTACGAGCAGTACTTC	CAWREYRRSSYEQYF
TRBJ2-5	TRBD2	-	TRBV2	TGTGCCAGCAGTGAGGACTGGGGACTAGCTGAGACCCAGTACTTC	CASSEDWGLAETQYF
TRBJ1-1	-	-	TRBV18	TGTGCCAGCTCACCGGAGAGATTCACTGAAGCTTTCTTT	CASSPERFTEAFF
TRBJ1-2	TRBD1	-	TRBV30	TGTGCCTGGCGACAGGGGGGAACCTATGGCTACACCTTC	CAWRQGGTYGYTF
TRBJ2-1	TRBD2	-	TRBV15	TGTGCCACCAGGCCCAAAGGGACTAGCGGGACCAATGAGCAGTTCTTC	CATRPKGTSGTNEQFF
TRBJ2-2	-	-	TRBV6-5	TGTGCCAGCAACCCGGGCAGGGCGATCACCGGGGAGCTGTTTTTT	CASNPGRAITGELFF
TRBJ2-5	TRBD2	-	TRBV6-6	TGTGCCAGCACGCGGGAGGGGGGGGAGACCCAGTACTTC	CASTREGGETQYF
TRBJ2-1	TRBD2	-	TRBV12-3/TRBV12-4	TGTGCCAGCAGTTTTCCCCTAGCGGGAAAGTACAATGAGCAGTTCTTC	CASSFPLAGKYNEQFF
TRBJ2-7	TRBD1	-	TRBV18	TGTGCCAGCTCGCCCGACAGGGACGAGCAGTACTTC	CASSPDRDEQYF
TRBJ1-1	TRBD1	-	TRBV29-1	TGCAGCGTTGGGAACAGGGGAGACACTGAAGCTTTCTTT	CSVGNRGDTEAFF
TRBJ2-2	-	-	TRBV7-8	TGTGCCAGCAGCTTAGATCCTGCGGGATTTAACACCGGGGAGCTGTTTTTT	CASSLDPAGFNTGELFF
TRBJ2-7	-	-	TRBV11-2	TGTGCCAGCAGCTCCAGACAGGCAAGCTCCTACGAGCAGTACTTC	CASSSRQASSYEQYF
TRBJ2-3	TRBD1	-	TRBV7-9	TGTGCCAGCAGCTTAGAGGGACAGGGCGAAGATACGCAGTATTTT	CASSLEGQGEDTQYF
TRBJ2-5	-	-	TRBV5-6	TGTGCCAGCAGCCTAGGACCACGGGACCCTTTGGAAGAGACCCAGTACTTC	CASSLGPRDPLEETQYF
TRBJ1-1	-	-	TRBV30	TGTGCCTGGAGCGGTTCCGGGTGGACTGAAGCTTTCTTT	CAWSGSGWTEAFF
TRBJ1-1	TRBD1	-	TRBV29-1	TGCAGCGCCCGGACAGGGGGAACTGAAGCTTTCTTT	CSARTGGTEAFF
TRBJ2-7	-	few	TRBV29-1	TGCAGCGTAAAACCCACAGGGTCCCTTCTCTACGAGCAGTACTTC	CSVKPTGSLLYEQYF
TRBJ1-3	-	once	TRBV7-3	TGTGCCAGCGGAGCGGGAGTTGGAAACACCATATATTTT	CASGAGVGNTIYF
TRBJ2-7	-	-	TRBV9	TGTGCCAGCAGCGTCGCCGATGCTGGGGAGCAGTACTTC	CASSVADAGEQYF
TRBJ2-3	-	-	TRBV5-1	TGCGCCAGCAGCTTGACGGGAGATAGCACAGATACGCAGTATTTT	CASSLTGDSTDTQYF
TRBJ1-3	-	-	TRBV7-8	TGTGCCAGCAGCTTAAGTGTTGCACAAGTCTCTGGAAACACCATATATTTT	CASSLSVAQVSGNTIYF
TRBJ1-3	-	-	TRBV7-2	TGTGCCAGCAGCTTAGAAGGGGCGGACGGAAACACCATATATTTT	CASSLEGADGNTIYF
TRBJ2-7	TRBD2	few	TRBV4-1	TGCGCCAGCAGCCAACCCACTAGCGGCTCCTACGAGCAGTACTTC	CASSQPTSGSYEQYF
TRBJ1-1	-	-	TRBV3-1	TGTGCCAGCAGCCATACAGTCGGCAGAATGAACACTGAAGCTTTCTTT	CASSHTVGRMNTEAFF